The rows below give T cell receptor beta chains drawn from one sample of a study of PD-1 blockade in classical Hodgkin lymphoma. Sequenced by immunoSEQ multiplex PCR; TCRdb stores in-frame clones only, minus some. The table includes tens of thousands of clones, around 70% detected once. The sequencing here drew on peripheral blood mononuclear cells (PBMCs), taken before the second cycle of nivolumab. All receptors come from a human donor with classical Hodgkin lymphoma. CDR3s include the opening cysteine and the closing phenylalanine or tryptophan. Fields, in order: D gene, clone size, J gene, V gene, CDR3 protein, CDR3 DNA. The D gene is left open where the match is weak. Size tells how often a clone was seen (once, few, many) or the class of an expanded clone, and some rows leave it out.

TRBD2	once	TRBJ2-7	TRBV27	CASSLTSGSVDEQYF	TGTGCCAGCAGTCTGACTAGCGGGAGTGTCGACGAGCAGTACTTC
-	-	TRBJ1-2	TRBV5-1	CASSSLQGSYGYTF	TGCGCCAGCAGCTCCCTTCAGGGAAGCTATGGCTACACCTTC
-	few	TRBJ2-3	TRBV7-8	CASSLAIMGPLTDTQYF	TGTGCCAGCAGCTTAGCGATTATGGGTCCCCTCACAGATACGCAGTATTTT
-	once	TRBJ2-6	TRBV5-6	CASSLWPAWAGANVLTF	TGTGCCAGCAGCTTGTGGCCCGCCTGGGCGGGGGCCAACGTCCTGACTTTC
-	few	TRBJ1-3	TRBV30	CAWSDPGRSGNTIYF	TGTGCCTGGAGTGATCCGGGACGCTCTGGAAACACCATATATTTT
TRBD1	-	TRBJ1-4	TRBV2	CASSEYLQGFDVGNEKLFF	TGTGCCAGCAGTGAATATTTACAGGGGTTTGATGTAGGTAATGAAAAACTGTTTTTT
-	-	TRBJ1-1	TRBV28	CASSFSGHTEAFF	TGTGCCAGCAGTTTTAGCGGCCACACTGAAGCTTTCTTT
TRBD1	-	TRBJ2-7	TRBV5-5	CASSRDPGGEQYF	TGTGCCAGCAGTCGAGATCCAGGGGGCGAACAGTACTTC
TRBD2	-	TRBJ2-5	TRBV7-2	CASSLAGGHGTQYF	TGTGCCAGCAGCTTGGCGGGGGGGCACGGGACCCAGTACTTC
TRBD1	medium-sized	TRBJ1-1	TRBV19	CASSIRGQGNTEAFF	TGTGCCAGTAGTATTCGAGGACAGGGGAACACTGAAGCTTTCTTT
-	-	TRBJ2-1	TRBV19	CASSREVAYNEQFF	TGTGCCAGTAGTAGGGAGGTGGCCTACAATGAGCAGTTCTTC
-	-	TRBJ1-6	TRBV28	CASSLTVLGSPLHF	TGTGCCAGCAGCCTGACAGTGCTTGGTTCACCCCTCCACTTT
-	once	TRBJ1-4	TRBV14	CASSPRLNEKLFF	TGTGCCAGCAGCCCCAGACTTAATGAAAAACTGTTTTTT
TRBD1	-	TRBJ1-4	TRBV23-1	CASSKTGQKKFEKLFF	TGCGCCAGCAGCAAAACGGGACAGAAGAAGTTTGAAAAACTGTTTTTT
TRBD1	-	TRBJ2-5	TRBV28	CASSKTGQGRQTQYF	TGTGCCAGCAGTAAGACTGGACAGGGCCGACAGACCCAGTACTTC
TRBD1	-	TRBJ1-1	TRBV11-2	CASSNRDRAVTEAFF	TGTGCCAGCAGCAACCGGGACAGGGCAGTAACTGAAGCTTTCTTT
TRBD1	-	TRBJ1-2	TRBV5-1	CASSLTGGFGYTF	TGCGCCAGCAGCTTAACAGGGGGCTTCGGCTACACCTTC
-	-	TRBJ2-7	TRBV5-1	CASSEEAGQRHF	TGCGCCAGCAGCGAGGAGGCAGGACAACGTCACTTC
-	few	TRBJ1-2	TRBV19	CASSFIGTGYGYTF	TGTGCCAGTAGTTTTATCGGGACGGGTTATGGCTACACCTTC
TRBD2	-	TRBJ2-2	TRBV7-6	CASSPTTRQRDWAGELFF	TGTGCCAGCAGCCCCACCACTAGACAGCGGGATTGGGCCGGGGAGCTGTTTTTT
-	-	TRBJ2-1	TRBV4-3	CASSQGQTRGNEQFF	TGCGCCAGCAGCCAAGGGCAGACCAGGGGCAATGAGCAGTTCTTC
-	-	TRBJ2-1	TRBV9	CASSHPERDRQGNEQFF	TGTGCCAGCAGCCACCCGGAGCGGGACCGCCAGGGGAATGAGCAGTTCTTC
-	few	TRBJ2-5	TRBV19	CASSIRGGHRGQETQYF	TGTGCCAGTAGTATCAGGGGGGGACACCGAGGCCAAGAGACCCAGTACTTC
-	-	TRBJ2-5	TRBV21-1	CASSSLPGHETQYF	TGTGCCAGCAGCAGCCTGCCGGGACATGAGACCCAGTACTTC
-	-	TRBJ2-1	TRBV5-1	CASSLMAGYNEQFF	TGCGCCAGCAGCTTAATGGCGGGCTACAATGAGCAGTTCTTC
-	-	TRBJ1-5	TRBV19	CASSWLGQPQHF	TGTGCCAGTAGTTGGCTGGGTCAGCCCCAGCATTTT
-	few	TRBJ1-6	TRBV19	CASSIRGVDSPLHF	TGTGCCAGTAGTATCCGCGGGGTTGATTCACCCCTCCACTTT
-	-	TRBJ2-1	TRBV9	CASSVIHSRGYNEQFF	TGTGCCAGCAGCGTGATCCACAGTAGGGGCTACAATGAGCAGTTCTTC